These T cell receptor beta chains were read from a single sample in a study of beta chain features in type 1 diabetes. Profiling relied on immunoSEQ multiplex PCR, and the TCRdb table lists in-frame clones only, not all of them. The table has 500,000 to 800,000 clones, about an eighth seen once. Sequencing was carried out using naive CD4+ T cells from blood. Source of these receptors: a man aged 25-45 years with type 1 diabetes. Both conserved end residues are part of each CDR3. D genes are given only for firm matches. The size of a clone is reported for some rows only, either as once, few or many, or as a class for expanded clones.

j_call v_call d_call clone_size cdr3_aa cdr3_nt
TRBJ1-5 TRBV7-2 NA few CASSLDGGGSNQPQHF TGTGCCAGCAGCTTGGACGGGGGAGGGAGCAATCAGCCCCAGCATTTT
TRBJ1-4 TRBV2 TRBD1 NA CASSGDRVFEKLFF TGTGCCAGCAGTGGAGACAGGGTCTTCGAAAAACTGTTTTTT
TRBJ2-5 TRBV5-1 NA few CASSSGWEQETQYF TGCGCCAGCAGCTCTGGCTGGGAACAAGAGACCCAGTACTTC
TRBJ1-6 TRBV7-6 TRBD1 NA CASSARQGNSPLHF TGTGCCAGCAGCGCGAGACAGGGGAATTCACCCCTCCACTTT
TRBJ2-5 TRBV6-1 NA few CASSDRGETQYF TGTGCCAGCAGTGACAGAGGCGAGACCCAGTACTTC
TRBJ2-1 TRBV4-2 TRBD2 few CASSQTSGGQYNEQFF TGTGCCAGCAGCCAAACTAGCGGGGGCCAATACAATGAGCAGTTCTTC
TRBJ1-5 TRBV29-1 NA NA CSVEDPPGQDQPQHF TGCAGCGTTGAAGATCCCCCGGGGCAGGATCAGCCCCAGCATTTT
TRBJ2-1 TRBV7-8 TRBD2 few CASSLVSGGRDEQFF TGTGCCAGCAGCTTAGTTAGCGGGGGGAGGGATGAGCAGTTCTTC
TRBJ1-5 TRBV19 TRBD1 NA CATQATGGDRLPQHF TGTGCCACCCAAGCAACAGGGGGCGATAGGTTGCCCCAGCATTTT
TRBJ2-7 TRBV4-3 NA few CASSQVYPGESNEQYF TGCGCCAGCAGCCAAGTTTATCCAGGGGAATCAAACGAGCAGTACTTC
TRBJ2-4 TRBV6-5 NA NA CASSSLGSTKNIQYF TGTGCCAGCAGTTCTCTTGGGAGTACCAAAAACATTCAGTACTTC
TRBJ1-5 TRBV10-3 TRBD1 NA CAISESGQGSGQPQHF TGTGCCATCAGTGAGTCGGGACAGGGGTCGGGTCAGCCCCAGCATTTT
TRBJ1-2 TRBV18 NA NA CASSPGSDSRPNYGYTF TGTGCCAGCTCACCTGGCTCGGACAGCCGCCCTAACTATGGCTACACCTTC
TRBJ2-3 TRBV28 NA few CASSSPSTDTQYF TGTGCCAGCAGTTCCCCGAGCACAGATACGCAGTATTTT
TRBJ2-2 TRBV7-3 NA few CASSLSPGAANLGELFF TGTGCCAGCAGCTTAAGCCCCGGGGCTGCCAACCTCGGGGAGCTGTTTTTT
TRBJ2-3 TRBV5-6 NA few CASSLLTDTQYF TGTGCCAGCAGCTTGCTAACAGATACGCAGTATTTT
TRBJ2-2 TRBV2 TRBD2 few CASRTSDVTGELFF TGTGCCAGCAGAACTAGCGATGTCACCGGGGAGCTGTTTTTT
TRBJ1-2 TRBV7-9 NA NA CASSPGSVHTF TGTGCCAGCAGCCCCGGATCCGTACACACCTTC
TRBJ2-3 TRBV5-1 NA few CASSAGTASTDTQYF TGCGCCAGCAGCGCCGGGACTGCTAGCACAGATACGCAGTATTTT
TRBJ1-2 TRBV18 NA few CASSSDGTYGYTF TGTGCCAGCTCATCGGACGGGACCTATGGCTACACCTTC
TRBJ2-5 TRBV6-5 NA NA CASSYSPTRGETQYF TGTGCCAGCAGTTACTCTCCGACCCGCGGGGAGACCCAGTACTTC